The TCR beta chain described here comes from a study of blood T cell repertoires in COVID-19. On the study more broadly: COVID-19 samples collected from the United States, Italy and Spain covered acute and convalescent phases. The analysed material was cDNA or gDNA that came from T cells, B-cell-depleted T cells, or PBMCs.

As originally analysed: The assay estimated nucleated cells by amplifying reference gene primers. The data were produced by immunoSEQ multiplex PCR, yet TCRdb's version contains in-frame clones alone and is incomplete. V and J calls and clone size are given by that table; D and trimming were obtained from the DNA. The table has 300,000 to 400,000 clones, around 91% seen once. Germline CDR1 reads GTSNPN; CDR2 reads SVGIG (reference sequence). V lost 1 base and J lost 2, with 13 bases in between. The CDR3 is 15 amino acids. The chain carries TRBV30 and TRBJ2-3, with D possibly being TRBD2 (5 bases). The sequencing sample was made of peripheral blood. This TCR was recovered from a woman younger than 30 who had recovered from COVID-19. The CDR3 protein is CAWSGEADNTDTQYF. The DNA of the CDR3 is TGTGCCTGGAGTGGAGAAGCGGATAACACAGATACGCAGTATTTT.